The T cell receptor beta chain described here comes from a study of shared clonotypes between healthy human individuals (dated by TCRdb to between 2020 and 2021). Looking at the study overall: A couple of women and three men aged 18 to 49 years were included in the cohort. To increase sequencing depth and limit assay-specific biases, different laboratories used diverse techniques to prepare libraries and sequence TCR repertoires. Leukapheresis yielded between about 0.85 and 9.5 billion PBMCs per donor. To estimate repertoire size and how much clonotypes are shared between individuals, the study performed deep sequencing of blood TCR repertoires from about five healthy adults. Per donor, three plates each were used for CD4 naive and CD4 memory, two for CD8 naive, and one for CD8 memory.

Using the deep immunoSEQ assay, multiplex PCR amplified TCR CDR3 regions from genomic DNA. For each cell subset, the extracted genomic DNA was distributed evenly across all wells of several immunoSEQ 96-well plates, and each plate served as one replicate. For sorted subsets, about 200 ng genomic DNA, equal to tens of thousands of T cell genomes, was loaded into each replicate PCR. Purified libraries were quantified with a Qubit 3.0 fluorometer, sized on a Bioanalyzer 2100, and re-quantified with the KAPA Library Quantification kit. Each immunoSEQ 96-well plate was sequenced on its own single-read 150-cycle Illumina NextSeq 550 flow cell. In the source study's methods: The immunoSEQ output contained only junctional sequences without quality scores, so filtering could not match that applied to full-length reads. To assign V/J genes and CDR3, sequences were annotated using PyIR, a Python wrapper for IgBLAST v1.9, with IMGT germline references. Reads with weak V/J assignments (E-value above 1e-6), missing CDR3, stop codons, out-of-frame junctions, or ambiguous translated residues were removed. V3J clonotypes were defined as sequences sharing the same inferred V gene, J gene, and CDR3 amino acid sequence. Percentage overlap between repertoires was calculated by dividing the number of shared unique clonotypes by the size of the smaller repertoire. Repertoire richness was assessed with RTK rarefaction, the Chao1 estimator, and Recon v2.1 estimates of unobserved clonotypes. OLGA was used to compute generation probabilities for all TCRbeta clonotypes that the gDNA method yielded from a handful of donors. TCRdb limited this immuneACCESS table to in-frame rearrangements with V and J called. A share of clones is missing; checked studies link under half to unresolved V genes, and the rest is unexplained. V and J calls and clone size are those listed in that table; D and trimming were worked out from the DNA. In all, the sample holds roughly 2.2 million clones, and 93% of those were seen once. Of the sample, under 0.45% is held by the ten largest clones.

On this clone itself: This clone's antigen is unknown. Nothing much larger sits one base from this clone, and base qualities are not available.

Here is what the overall study found, with its caveats: Based on pairwise subsampling, the degree of clonotype sharing among donors was expected to be affected by sequencing depth. Roughly 5% of naive CD4, 3% to 3.5% of naive CD8, about 2.1% of memory CD4, and approximately 0.4% of memory CD8 clonotypes were shared across several donors. Rarefaction of sorted-subset datasets indicated incomplete sequencing despite the large sequencing depth. Compared with non-shared clonotypes, clonotypes shared by all four sorted-subset donors had higher generation probabilities. Sampling was limited to blood, and TCR repertoires in tissue likely differ from TCR repertoires in blood. Estimated clonotype richness was generally larger for naive than for memory subsets. Because the study included a small number of donors, the genetic and exposure-history diversity represented was limited.

CDR1 GTSNPN and CDR2 SVGIG are derived from the germline V gene (reference sequence). There are 10 amino acids in the CDR3, from cysteine to phenylalanine inclusive. Only the CDR3 DNA is retained, 30 bases long and in frame from the first base. The donors were healthy, HIV-negative adults with no recently reported acute infections or vaccinations. Only Caucasian adults living in Nashville, Tennessee, USA were represented among the donors. CD4+ T cells were enriched through magnetic negative selection, after which naive cells were positively selected on CD45RA and the remaining negative fraction served as the memory subset. Blood was collected by leukapheresis, and PBMCs were isolated by Ficoll-Histopaque density gradient centrifugation and then cryopreserved in liquid nitrogen vapor phase. Purity and quantity of every magnetically sorted T cell population were checked by analytical flow cytometry. From each sorted fraction, genomic DNA was isolated and quantified by UV absorbance on a Nanodrop 2000c.

This clonotype was obtained from a man aged 18 to 29 in good health. Some clones in this sample may be carry-over from other donors' samples. This chain is built from TRBV30 and TRBJ2-7, with 8 central nucleotides matching TRBD1. The DNA end favors TRBJ2-5, so the J call may be wrong. The specimen was naive CD4+ T cells from PBMCs. The sample's cell subset or site label, decoded: CD45RA+ positively selected. The CDR3 protein is CAWGTGTQYF. The nucleotides read TGTGCCTGGGGGACAGGGACCCAGTACTTC.